Following are 13 T cell receptor beta chains from one sample sequenced in a study of T cell repertoires in cytomegalovirus infection. TCRdb re-derived calls from the reads in MiXCR, one entry per CDR3 protein. Of about a million distinct CDR3 sequences in the sample, approximately 31% were seen once. No cognate antigen is known for these TCRs. Sequencing was performed on cultured CD8+ T cells from PBMCs, taken from culture after CMV antigen stimulation. Receptor source: a human donor in good health (CMV status not recorded). Some clones in this sample may be carry-over from other donors' samples.

This clonotype was counted between two and nine times. The chain combines TRBV27 with TRBJ2-2; no definite D call. V lost 7 bases and J lost 8, with 11 bases in between. The CDR3 has 12 residues. Germline CDR1 MNHEY, CDR2 SMNVEV (reference sequence). CDR3 loop: CASTSFLGELFF. In DNA, the CDR3 is TGTGCCAGCACCTCATTTTTGGGGGAGCTGTTTTTT.

On this clonotype: A single base separates this from a much larger clone, so it may be a read error. V gene TRBV24-1 combines with J gene TRBJ2-1; the match to TRBD1 covers 7 bases. The CDR3 is made up of 19 amino acids. Germline V gene data show CDR1 as KGHDR and CDR2 as SFDVKD. CDR3 protein: CAASDSRDRPYNSYNEQFF. The CDR3 bases are TGTGCCGCCAGTGATAGCCGGGACAGACCTTACAACTCCTACAATGAGCAGTTCTTC.

This clonotype was seen more than once but under ten times. The chain carries TRBV24-1 and TRBJ2-2, with 10 bases identical to TRBD1. Germline CDR1 and CDR2: KGHDR and SFDVKD. The CDR3 has 16 residues. The junction had 4 bases not matched to a gene; V was cut back by 3 bases and J by 4 bases. CDR3 sequence: CATSDRTGGSTGELFF. Written as DNA, the CDR3 is TGTGCCACCAGTGATCGGACAGGGGGAAGCACCGGGGAGCTGTTTTTT.

This clonotype has just a few counts. The chain joins TRBV6-5 to TRBJ1-1, with TRBD1 as a possible D gene (5 bases). Trimming pared 6 bases from V and 0 bases from J, leaving 17 bases between. This CDR3 contains 16 residues. Germline V gene sequence: CDR1 MNHEY, CDR2 SVGAGI. This CDR3 reads CASSRGEWTLNTEAFF. CDR3 nucleotides: TGTGCCAGCAGCCGGGGGGAATGGACTCTGAACACTGAAGCTTTCTTT.

CDR3 residues: CSARDEGRAYEQYF. CDR3 coding DNA: TGCAGTGCTAGAGATGAAGGCCGAGCCTACGAGCAGTACTTC. V and J are TRBV20-1 and TRBJ2-7; D not resolved. In germline, CDR1 is DFQATT, CDR2 SNEGSKA (reference sequence). The CDR3 spans 14 residues. Trimming stripped 0 bases from V and 2 bases from J, with 11 bases between.

This clonotype was seen repeatedly, ten times or more. The V gene is TRBV7-6, the J gene TRBJ1-1; D call uncertain. Germline lookup yields CDR1 SGHVS and CDR2 FNYEAQ. The V and J ends lost 4 bases and 8 bases respectively, with 8 bases between them. This CDR3 spans 11 amino acids. The DNA for the CDR3 is TGTGCCAGCAGCTCCGGGTCAGAAGCTTTCTTT. Translating gives CASSSGSEAFF.

Details on this clonotype: One end of the junction does not line up with germline, which may come from a read error. The chain is built from TRBV5-4 and TRBJ2-5; 13 bases align to TRBD2. Germline V gene lookup returns CDR1 SGHNT and CDR2 YYREEE (reference sequence). The CDR3 length is 18 residues. CDR3 region: CANSLGRTSGGPQETQYF. In DNA, the CDR3 is TGTGCCAACAGCTTGGGCCGGACTAGCGGGGGCCCTCAAGAGACCCAGTACTTC.

Notes on this clonotype: Germline and junction disagree at one end, which may indicate a read error. This chain uses TRBV19 with TRBJ2-3; possibly TRBD2 for D (6 bases). This CDR3 has 16 amino acids. Germline assignment: CDR1 LNHDA and CDR2 SQIVND (reference sequence). CDR3 loop: CACSMMRGTSTDTQYF. CDR3 DNA: TGTGCCTGTAGTATGATGCGGGGAACCAGCACAGATACGCAGTATTTT.

The chain is built from TRBV20-1 and TRBJ2-3; tentatively, D is TRBD1 (6 bases). The CDR3 runs 17 residues. Germline loops: CDR1 DFQATT, CDR2 SNEGSKA (reference sequence). Trimming left V 5 bases short and J 2 bases short, with 23 bases between. The CDR3 spells CSAQKTTPQGYTDTQYF. CDR3 DNA sequence: TGCAGTGCTCAAAAGACTACACCCCAGGGGTACACAGATACGCAGTATTTT.

The J gene is TRBJ2-1, the V gene TRBV2; no firm D call. The CDR3 is made up of 14 amino acids. Trimming left V 6 bases short and J 0 bases short, with 9 bases between. In germline, CDR1 is SNHLY, CDR2 FYNNEI. This CDR3 is CASRELSSYNEQFF. The CDR3 region has the DNA TGTGCCAGCAGGGAGTTGAGCTCCTACAATGAGCAGTTCTTC.

The chain employs TRBV28 and TRBJ2-5; TRBD2 is a possible D gene (6 bases). This CDR3 is 15 amino acids long. V lost 6 bases, J lost 5 bases, and 19 bases lay in between. CDR1 and CDR2 from the germline V gene are MDHEN and SYDVKM. CDR3 residues: CASRQGTPRGETQYF. CDR3 nucleotides: TGTGCCAGCAGGCAAGGTACACCCCGGGGGGAGACCCAGTACTTC.

In its sample, this clonotype was seen many times. The rearrangement joins TRBV7-6 to TRBJ2-7; weak D call: TRBD2 (6 bases). V was cut by 3 bases and J by 0 bases, with 15 bases left in between. Germline-derived CDR1 and CDR2 are SGHVS and FNYEAQ. The CDR3 runs 16 residues. DNA of the CDR3: TGTGCCAGCAGCTTGAGGAGGGACGGTGGCTCCTACGAGCAGTACTTC. It specifies CASSLRRDGGSYEQYF.

The chain recombines TRBV19 with TRBJ2-1; 9 nucleotides align to TRBD2. CDR1 and CDR2 (germline): LNHDA, SQIVND (reference sequence). With V trimmed by 8 bases and J by 4 bases, 6 bases remained unmatched. This CDR3 has 14 amino acids. CDR3 residues: CASATSGTYNEQFF. The CDR3 DNA reads TGTGCCAGTGCGACTAGCGGTACTTACAATGAGCAGTTCTTC. The entire variable domain, with the rest obtained from reference TRBV19 and TRBJ2-1, is as follows: DGGITQSPKYLFRKEGQNVTLSCEQNLNHDAMYWYRQDPGQGLRLIYYSQIVNDFQKGDIAEGYSVSREKKESFPLTVTSAQKNPTAFYLCASATSGTYNEQFFGPGTRLTVL.